The next 20 T cell receptor beta chains were all read from a single sample in a study of T cell responses to AZD1222 COVID-19 vaccine (dated by TCRdb to the early 2020s). The sample's time point label, decoded: baseline before first vaccination. The method was the immunoSEQ multiplex PCR assay. The clones in this table, taken by TCRdb from immuneACCESS, are in-frame only. Not every clone is retained; where verified, under half of the shortfall comes from an unresolved V gene, and the cause of the rest is unknown. Recorded for this sample are fewer than 150,000 clones; over 90% of them occurred a single time. 0.85% to 0.95% of the sample rests with the top ten. This material consisted of peripheral blood, taken on day 0 of AZD1222 vaccination. These receptors originate from an adult in good health.

V is TRBV2 and J is TRBJ2-3; D unresolved. The length of the CDR3 is 15 residues. The germline V and J ends were trimmed by 1 base and 1 base, with 9 bases remaining between them. CDR1 and CDR2 from the germline V gene are SNHLY and FYNNEI. In DNA form, the CDR3 reads TGTGCCAGCAGTGAAGGAGCTATAGGCACAGATACGCAGTATTTT. Amino acids: CASSEGAIGTDTQYF.

This clone appeared once. V usage is TRBV30 and J usage is TRBJ1-1; no firm D call. V lost 2 bases and J lost 1, with 11 bases in between. The germline gives CDR1 GTSNPN, CDR2 SVGIG (reference sequence). The CDR3 is 14 residues long. The CDR3 region is CAWSIDLANTEAFF. DNA for the CDR3: TGTGCCTGGAGTATCGACCTGGCGAACACTGAAGCTTTCTTT.

The J gene is TRBJ1-2, the V gene TRBV6-5; 8 nucleotides match TRBD1. Germline CDR1 MNHEY, CDR2 SVGAGI. After removal of 2 bases from V and 6 bases from J, the junction contained 2 bases not matched to a gene. The CDR3 extends over 13 amino acids. The CDR3 loop reads CASSYAGGDGYTF. Written as DNA, the CDR3 is TGTGCCAGCAGTTACGCAGGGGGCGATGGCTACACCTTC.

The rearrangement links TRBV4-1 to TRBJ1-5; a weak D match, TRBD1 (5 bases). Trimming took off 4 bases at V and 9 bases at J, with 22 bases between the two ends. CDR3 size: 16 residues. Germline V gene sequence: CDR1 MGHRA, CDR2 YSYEKL. As DNA, the CDR3 is TGCGCCAGCAGCCGAAGGGATTCGACAGTCAGTCCGCCCCAGCATTTT. As protein: CASSRRDSTVSPPQHF.

This clone was counted a single time. The J gene is TRBJ1-2, the V gene TRBV20-1, with TRBD1 matching over 12 bases. With V trimmed by 3 bases and J by 6 bases, 8 bases remained unmatched. Germline CDR1 reads DFQATT; CDR2 reads SNEGSKA (reference sequence). This CDR3 has 15 amino acids. CDR3 coding DNA: TGCAGTGCTAGTCTCACGGGACAGGGGGCGGATGGCTACACCTTC. This encodes CSASLTGQGADGYTF.

This clone was seen only a few times. The gene calls are TRBV30 and TRBJ1-2; no clear D. Trimming pared 1 base from V and 4 bases from J, leaving 4 bases between. This CDR3 is 11 amino acids long. Germline V gene lookup returns CDR1 GTSNPN and CDR2 SVGIG (reference sequence). DNA for the CDR3: TGTGCCTGGAGTGCAGCCTATGGCTACACCTTC. Protein product: CAWSAAYGYTF.

The J gene is TRBJ2-2, the V gene TRBV5-1; D is uncertain. This CDR3 has 14 amino acids. Germline CDR1 reads SGHRS; CDR2 reads YFSETQ. Trimming shortened V by 6 bases and J by 2 bases, and 11 bases separated the two germline ends. The CDR3 DNA is TGCGCCAGCATCCCGGGCGTTAACACCGGGGAGCTGTTTTTT. Translated, it gives CASIPGVNTGELFF.

V gene TRBV3-1 (or the pseudogene TRBV3-2) combines with J gene TRBJ1-1, with a possible D match to TRBD1 (5 bases). This CDR3 comprises 14 residues. Germline V lookup: CDR1 LGHDT, CDR2 YNNKEL (reference sequence). Between the trimmed V and J ends, which lost 2 bases and 4 bases, there was a span of 11 bases. In nucleotides, the CDR3 is TGTGCCAGCAGCCAAAGGGACGTACCCACTGAAGCTTTCTTT. Its translation: CASSQRDVPTEAFF.

The chain joins TRBV2 to TRBJ2-3; unclear D gene. The CDR3 sequence is 13 residues long. The V and J ends lost 2 bases and 2 bases respectively, with 5 bases between them. Germline loops: CDR1 SNHLY, CDR2 FYNNEI. The CDR3 DNA reads TGTGCCAGCAGTGAAAGGTACACAGATACGCAGTATTTT. This translates into CASSERYTDTQYF.

V gene TRBV14 combines with J gene TRBJ2-7; 9 bases match TRBD1. The ends lost 4 bases at V and 0 bases at J; junction bases unmatched: 16. CDR1 is SGHDN, CDR2 FVKESK, per germline. The CDR3 runs to 19 residues. This chain's CDR3 is CASSPEGQGMPRGSYEQYF. Written as DNA, the CDR3 is TGTGCCAGCAGCCCAGAAGGACAGGGGATGCCAAGGGGCTCCTACGAGCAGTACTTC.

The J gene is TRBJ2-7, the V gene TRBV4-1; D not resolved. V lost 4 bases and J 0 bases, leaving 10 bases between the germline ends. The CDR3 is 14 residues long. CDR1 is MGHRA, CDR2 YSYEKL, per germline. DNA of the CDR3: TGCGCCAGCAGCCGCGGCCAGCCCTCCTACGAGCAGTACTTC. Its translation is CASSRGQPSYEQYF.

The V gene is TRBV19, the J gene TRBJ1-6; tentatively, D is TRBD1 (6 bases). The germline gives CDR1 LNHDA, CDR2 SQIVND (reference sequence). The V and J ends lost 5 bases and 11 bases respectively, with 10 bases between them. This CDR3 region has 12 residues. The CDR3 DNA sequence: TGTGCCAGTAGTGGACAGTCGGCACCCCTCCACTTT. Its protein product is CASSGQSAPLHF. The variable domain in full, with the rest retrieved from reference TRBV19 and TRBJ1-6, is DGGITQSPKYLFRKEGQNVTLSCEQNLNHDAMYWYRQDPGQGLRLIYYSQIVNDFQKGDIAEGYSVSREKKESFPLTVTSAQKNPTAFYLCASSGQSAPLHFGNGTRLTVT.

Details on this clone: Its ends do not fully match the called genes, so a read error is possible. J is TRBJ1-6 and V is TRBV5-8; D gene ambiguous. Germline lookup yields CDR1 SGHTS and CDR2 YDEGEE. The CDR3 spans 15 residues. This chain's CDR3 is CASSLGQDYYSPLHF. Here the CDR3 DNA reads TGTGCCAGCAGCTTGGGGCAGGACTATTATTCACCCCTCCACTTT.

The V call is TRBV5-1, the J call TRBJ1-1, with D hard to call. From germline, CDR1 is SGHRS and CDR2 YFSETQ. V was clipped by 0 bases and J by 5 bases, with 8 bases between them. The CDR3 sequence is 13 residues long. Here the CDR3 DNA reads TGCGCCAGCAGCTTGGGTAGGGTAACTGAAGCTTTCTTT. This gives the protein CASSLGRVTEAFF.

This clone has just one count. V usage is TRBV30 and J usage is TRBJ1-4, with D perhaps TRBD1 (5 bases). Germline V gives CDR1 GTSNPN, CDR2 SVGIG (reference sequence). V lost 0 bases, J lost 13 bases, and 24 bases lay in between. The CDR3 sequence is 16 residues long. The CDR3 bases are TGTGCCTGGAGTGTACCGGGACGGAAAATAGGCCCGAGACTGTTTTTT. It encodes CAWSVPGRKIGPRLFF.

The gene calls are TRBV2 and TRBJ2-2, with 10 bases aligning to TRBD2. The CDR3 totals 16 residues. The ends lost 4 bases at V and 5 bases at J; junction bases unmatched: 7. The V gene's germline CDR1 is SNHLY and CDR2 FYNNEI. CDR3 DNA sequence: TGTGCCAGCAGTGTGGAGCGGGGGGGTTCAACCGGGGAGCTGTTTTTT. Its translation is CASSVERGGSTGELFF.

The CDR3 coding sequence is TGTGCCAGCAGCTTAAATTGGGGCTACACCTTC. Protein product: CASSLNWGYTF. The J gene is TRBJ1-2, the V gene TRBV5-6, with D unclear. The CDR3 consists of 11 residues. CDR1 SGHDT and CDR2 YYEEEE come from the germline V gene. V was clipped by 2 bases and J by 8 bases, with 7 bases between them. Drawing the rest from reference TRBV5-6 and TRBJ1-2, the complete variable domain is DAGVTQSPTHLIKTRGQQVTLRCSPKSGHDTVSWYQQALGQGPQFIFQYYEEEERQRGNFPDRFSGHQFPNYSSELNVNALLLGDSALYLCASSLNWGYTFGSGTRLTVV.

The chain joins TRBV12-3 or TRBV12-4 to TRBJ2-7; tentatively, D is TRBD1 or TRBD2 (5 bases each). This CDR3 has 13 residues. Trimming took 3 bases from V and 5 from J, leaving 11 bases between them. CDR3 region: CASSLWGTHEQYF. The DNA for the CDR3 is TGTGCCAGCAGTTTGTGGGGGACCCACGAGCAGTACTTC.

The genes are TRBV19 and TRBJ1-2; TRBD1 is a possible D gene (6 bases). With 2 bases removed from V and 7 bases from J, the gap between germline ends came to 17 bases. The CDR3 is made up of 15 amino acids. CDR1 and CDR2 from the germline V gene are LNHDA and SQIVND (reference sequence). CDR3 coding DNA: TGTGCCAGTAGTATATACAGGGAGCGGCATTTTGGCTACACCTTC. It translates to CASSIYRERHFGYTF.

The rearrangement uses TRBV9 and TRBJ1-5, with TRBD1 matching 7 bases. The V segment lost 3 bases and the J segment 0 bases; nucleotides outside the gene matches: 3. Germline CDR1 SGDLS, CDR2 YYNGEE. CDR3 length: 15 residues. CDR3 sequence (DNA): TGTGCCAGCAGCGGCACAGGGGATAGCAATCAGCCCCAGCATTTT. As protein: CASSGTGDSNQPQHF.